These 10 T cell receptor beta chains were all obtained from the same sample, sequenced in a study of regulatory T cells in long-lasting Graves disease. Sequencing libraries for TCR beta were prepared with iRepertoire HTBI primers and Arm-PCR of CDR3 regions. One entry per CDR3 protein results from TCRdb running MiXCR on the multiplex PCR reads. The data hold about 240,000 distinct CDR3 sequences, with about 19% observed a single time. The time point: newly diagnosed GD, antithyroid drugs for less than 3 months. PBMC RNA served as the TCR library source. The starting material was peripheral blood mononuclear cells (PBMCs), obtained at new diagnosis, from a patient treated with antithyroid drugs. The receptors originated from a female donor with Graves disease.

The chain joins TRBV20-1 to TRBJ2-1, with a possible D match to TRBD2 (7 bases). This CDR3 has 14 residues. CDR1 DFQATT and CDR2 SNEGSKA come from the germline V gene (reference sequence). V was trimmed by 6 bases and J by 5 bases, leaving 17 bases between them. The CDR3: CSANRGAPDNEQFF. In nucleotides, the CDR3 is TGCAGTGCCAACCGGGGGGCGCCGGACAATGAGCAGTTCTTC.

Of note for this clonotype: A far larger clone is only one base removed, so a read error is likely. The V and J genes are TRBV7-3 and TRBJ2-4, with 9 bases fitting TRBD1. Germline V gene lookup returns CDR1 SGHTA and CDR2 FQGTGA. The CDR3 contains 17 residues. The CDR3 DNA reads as TGTGCCAGCAGCCAATTACGGGACAGGGATCCCTACAATGAGCAGCTCTTC. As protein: CASSQLRDRDPYNEQLF.

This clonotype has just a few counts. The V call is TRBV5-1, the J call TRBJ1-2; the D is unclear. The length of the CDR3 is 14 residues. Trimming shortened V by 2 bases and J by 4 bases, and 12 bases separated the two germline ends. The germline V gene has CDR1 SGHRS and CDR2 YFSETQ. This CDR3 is CASSFEGTSYGYTF. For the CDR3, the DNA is TGCGCCAGCAGCTTCGAAGGCACGAGCTATGGCTACACCTTC.

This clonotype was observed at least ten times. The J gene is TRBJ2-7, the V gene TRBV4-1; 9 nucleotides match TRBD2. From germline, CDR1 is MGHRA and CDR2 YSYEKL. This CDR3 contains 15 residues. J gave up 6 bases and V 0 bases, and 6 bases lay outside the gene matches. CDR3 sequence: CASSQDLPRGGEQYF. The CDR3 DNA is TGCGCCAGCAGCCAAGATCTACCGCGGGGGGGCGAGCAGTACTTC.

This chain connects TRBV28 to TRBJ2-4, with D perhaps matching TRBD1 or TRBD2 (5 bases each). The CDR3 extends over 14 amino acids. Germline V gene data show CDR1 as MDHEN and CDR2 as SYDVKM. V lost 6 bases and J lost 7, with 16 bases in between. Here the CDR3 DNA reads TGTGCCAGCAGCTGGGGACCTACTCGGAACATTCAGTACTTC. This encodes CASSWGPTRNIQYF.

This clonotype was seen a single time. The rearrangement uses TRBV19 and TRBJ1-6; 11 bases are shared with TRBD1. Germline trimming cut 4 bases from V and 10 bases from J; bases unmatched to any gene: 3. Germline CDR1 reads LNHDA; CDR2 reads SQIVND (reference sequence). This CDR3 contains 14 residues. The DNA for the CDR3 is TGTGCCAGTAGTACGGACAGGGGGCTGTCACCCCTCCACTTT. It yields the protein CASSTDRGLSPLHF.

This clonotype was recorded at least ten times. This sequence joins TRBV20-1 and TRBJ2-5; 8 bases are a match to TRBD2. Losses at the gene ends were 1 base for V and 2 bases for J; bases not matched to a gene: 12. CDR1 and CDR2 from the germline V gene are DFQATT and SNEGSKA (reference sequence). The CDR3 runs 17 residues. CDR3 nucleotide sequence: TGCAGTGCTAGAGGGTCAACGCGGGAGGCTCAACAAGAGACCCAGTACTTC. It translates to CSARGSTREAQQETQYF.

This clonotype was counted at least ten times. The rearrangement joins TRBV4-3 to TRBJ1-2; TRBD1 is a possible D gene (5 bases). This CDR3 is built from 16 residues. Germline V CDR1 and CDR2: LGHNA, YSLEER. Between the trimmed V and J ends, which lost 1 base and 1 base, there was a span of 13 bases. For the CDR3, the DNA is TGCGCCAGCAGCCAAGCAGAGGCAGGGAGTAACTATGGCTACACCTTC. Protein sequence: CASSQAEAGSNYGYTF.

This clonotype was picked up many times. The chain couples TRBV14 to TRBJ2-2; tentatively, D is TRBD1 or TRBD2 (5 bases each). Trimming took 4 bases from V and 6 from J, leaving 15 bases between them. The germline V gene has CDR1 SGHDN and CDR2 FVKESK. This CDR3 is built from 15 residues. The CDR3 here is CASSLNRGAAGELFF. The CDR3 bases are TGTGCCAGCAGCCTAAACCGGGGCGCGGCCGGGGAGCTGTTTTTT.

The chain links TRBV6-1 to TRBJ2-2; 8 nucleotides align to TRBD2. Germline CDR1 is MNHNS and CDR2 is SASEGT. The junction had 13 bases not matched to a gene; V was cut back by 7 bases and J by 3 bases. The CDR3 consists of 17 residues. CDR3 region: CASIRRGGGTDTGELFF. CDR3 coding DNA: TGTGCCAGCATCAGACGGGGGGGGGGGACGGACACCGGGGAGCTGTTTTTT.